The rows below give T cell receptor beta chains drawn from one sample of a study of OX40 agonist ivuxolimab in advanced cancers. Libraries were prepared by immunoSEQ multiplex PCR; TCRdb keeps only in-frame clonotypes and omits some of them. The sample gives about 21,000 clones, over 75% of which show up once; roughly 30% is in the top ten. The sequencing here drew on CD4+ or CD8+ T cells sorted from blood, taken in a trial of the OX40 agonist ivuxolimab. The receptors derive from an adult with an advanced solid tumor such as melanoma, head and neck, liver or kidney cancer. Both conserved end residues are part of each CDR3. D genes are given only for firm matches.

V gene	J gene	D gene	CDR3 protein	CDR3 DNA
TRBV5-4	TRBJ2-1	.	CASSLRLGTTNEQFF	TGTGCCAGCAGCCTAAGATTGGGAACTACCAATGAGCAGTTCTTC
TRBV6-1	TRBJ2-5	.	CASSEGGGAGTQYF	TGTGCCAGCAGTGAAGGGGGTGGGGCGGGGACCCAGTACTTC
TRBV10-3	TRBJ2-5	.	CAISDTETQYF	TGTGCCATCAGTGACACGGAGACCCAGTACTTC
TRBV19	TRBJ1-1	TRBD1	CASTRQGRNTEAFF	TGTGCCAGTACCCGACAGGGGAGGAACACTGAAGCTTTCTTT
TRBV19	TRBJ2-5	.	CASGPRERLGETQYF	TGTGCCAGTGGTCCCCGGGAGAGATTGGGAGAGACCCAGTACTTC
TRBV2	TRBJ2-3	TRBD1	CASRQGVADTQYF	TGTGCCAGCAGGCAGGGGGTGGCAGATACGCAGTATTTT
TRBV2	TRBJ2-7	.	CASLPTGHEQYF	TGTGCCAGCCTCCCAACGGGGCACGAGCAGTACTTC
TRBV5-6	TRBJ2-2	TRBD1	CASSQTGGATGELFF	TGTGCCAGCAGCCAGACAGGGGGTGCCACCGGGGAGCTGTTTTTT
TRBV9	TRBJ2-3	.	CASSPDSGGTDTQYF	TGTGCCAGCAGTCCAGACAGCGGAGGCACAGATACGCAGTATTTT
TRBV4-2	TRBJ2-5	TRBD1	CASSRPGTGQETQYF	TGTGCCAGCAGCCGGCCGGGGACAGGCCAAGAGACCCAGTACTTC